The 2 T cell receptor beta chains reported below all come from one sample, sequenced in a study of T cell repertoires in cytomegalovirus infection. In TCRdb, the reads were re-called with MiXCR into one record per CDR3 protein. The table lists hundreds of thousands of distinct CDR3 sequences, more than 8% of them singletons. Sample: PBMCs. The receptors were gathered from a human donor in good health (CMV status not recorded). Some clones in this sample may be carry-over from other donors' samples.

The chain combines TRBV25-1 with TRBJ2-2; D is unresolved. The CDR3 is made up of 13 amino acids. The V end was cut by 4 bases, the J end by 5 bases, with 8 bases between. Germline assignment: CDR1 MGHDK and CDR2 SYGVNS. The CDR3 coding sequence is TGTGCCAGCAGTGCGCTGAGGACCGGGGAGCTGTTTTTT. This encodes CASSALRTGELFF.

The table lists this clonotype with many counts. The V gene is TRBV7-2, the J gene TRBJ2-7; 7 bases map to TRBD1. V shed 4 bases and J 3 bases; nucleotides not matched to a gene: 9. The CDR3 is 15 amino acids. CDR1 is SGHTA and CDR2 is FQGNSA in the germline V gene. The CDR3 loop reads CASSSGRGQSYEQYF. CDR3 bases: TGTGCCAGCAGCTCGGGTAGGGGACAGAGCTACGAGCAGTACTTC.